The 32 T cell receptor beta chains below all came from one sample that was sequenced in a study of early T cells in non-severe SARS-CoV-2 infection. Using its own MiXCR run on the 5' RACE reads, TCRdb lists one record per CDR3 protein. The profile shows about 76,000 distinct CDR3 sequences, over 9% of them singletons. Sequenced: whole blood. The receptors here all came from an adult who was a healthcare worker with PCR-confirmed SARS-CoV-2 infection or an uninfected control (not recorded which).

This clonotype was counted only a few times. This rearrangement joins TRBV25-1 to TRBJ2-7, with 7 positions matching TRBD1. This CDR3 contains 13 residues. V dropped 6 bases and J dropped 5; count of bases not matched to a gene: 7. The V gene's germline CDR1 is MGHDK and CDR2 SYGVNS. The CDR3 DNA sequence: TGTGCCAGCAGCTACAGGGGCAGGAACGAGCAGTACTTC. Translation gives CASSYRGRNEQYF.

This clonotype was counted a few times. The chain joins TRBV7-8 to TRBJ2-5; D is unclear. Germline V CDR1 and CDR2: SGHVS, FQNEAQ. Trimming pared 2 bases from V and 5 bases from J, leaving 12 bases between. CDR3 length: 14 amino acids. The CDR3 protein is CASSLSGVRETQYF. The CDR3 DNA reads TGTGCCAGCAGCTTATCTGGAGTTCGGGAGACCCAGTACTTC.

This chain uses TRBV6-5 with TRBJ2-7, with D tentatively TRBD1 (6 bases). Germline V gene data show CDR1 as MNHEY and CDR2 as SVGAGI. Trimming took off 6 bases at V and 5 bases at J, with 14 bases between the two ends. The CDR3 loop spans 13 amino acids. The CDR3 DNA sequence: TGTGCCAGCAGACTTCAGGGGACCCACGAGCAGTACTTC. Residues: CASRLQGTHEQYF.

This clonotype was found many times. This chain uses TRBV12-3 or TRBV12-4 with TRBJ2-3, with D perhaps given as TRBD1 or TRBD2 (6 bases each). CDR3 length: 15 residues. V shed 3 bases and J shed 3 bases, with 13 bases lying between them. CDR3 in DNA: TGTGCCAGCAGTTTCAGGACAGCGGGTACAGATACGCAGTATTTT. This translates into CASSFRTAGTDTQYF.

At least ten counts were recorded for this clonotype. The chain joins TRBV10-2 to TRBJ2-3; 7 positions agree with TRBD1. Germline V gene lookup returns CDR1 WSHSY and CDR2 SAAADI. J lost 6 bases, V lost 5 bases, and 5 bases had no gene match. The CDR3 is made up of 13 amino acids. The CDR3 region is CASSLNRGDTQYF. CDR3 bases: TGCGCCAGCAGTTTAAACAGGGGCGATACGCAGTATTTT.

This clonotype was counted ten times or more. The chain employs TRBV6-5 and TRBJ2-5, with D maybe TRBD2 (6 bases). Trimming left V 7 bases short and J 5 bases short, with 17 bases between. Germline CDR1 is MNHEY and CDR2 is SVGAGI. This CDR3 region has 14 residues. CDR3 protein: CASTQGTSLETQYF. CDR3 coding DNA: TGTGCCAGCACCCAAGGGACTTCGTTGGAGACCCAGTACTTC.

The CDR3 DNA reads as TGTGCCAGCAGTCTACACCAGGGTAATCAGCCCCAGCATTTT. It is translated as CASSLHQGNQPQHF. The V and J genes are TRBV28 and TRBJ1-5; a possible D gene is TRBD1 (5 bases). V lost 5 bases, J lost 4 bases, and 12 bases lay in between. The CDR3 is 14 residues long. Germline V gene lookup returns CDR1 MDHEN and CDR2 SYDVKM.

A few counts support this clonotype. J is TRBJ2-3 and V is TRBV6-5, with D possibly being TRBD2 (6 bases). This CDR3 region has 13 residues. Per germline, CDR1 MNHEY and CDR2 SVGAGI. Trimming pared 8 bases from V and 1 base from J, leaving 10 bases between. In nucleotides, the CDR3 is TGTGCCAGCCGGAGGGGCGGCACAGATACGCAGTATTTT. This gives the protein CASRRGGTDTQYF.

This rearrangement joins TRBV6-2 or TRBV6-3 to TRBJ2-3; D is unclear. The CDR3 is 12 amino acids. V shed 4 bases and J shed 1 base, with 3 bases lying between them. Germline CDR1 and CDR2: MNHEY and SVGEGT. CDR3 amino acids: CASSSGTDTQYF. CDR3 nucleotide sequence: TGTGCCAGCAGTTCGGGCACAGATACGCAGTATTTT.

The chain uses TRBV4-1 and TRBJ2-7, with a weak D call TRBD2 (6 bases). Germline lookup yields CDR1 MGHRA and CDR2 YSYEKL. This CDR3 contains 14 residues. The V gene lost 0 bases and the J gene lost 4 bases, with 10 bases spanning the gap. The CDR3 nucleotides read TGCGCCAGCAGCCAAGAGGGACTTCGATACGAGCAGTACTTC. Translating gives CASSQEGLRYEQYF.

This clonotype was recorded many times. The rearrangement uses TRBV5-1 and TRBJ2-1; no clear D. Trimming left V 1 base short and J 0 bases short, with 5 bases between. Germline assignment: CDR1 SGHRS and CDR2 YFSETQ. CDR3 length equals 14 residues. The CDR3 reads CASSLLSSYNEQFF. Here the CDR3 DNA reads TGCGCCAGCAGCTTGTTGAGCTCCTACAATGAGCAGTTCTTC. The full variable domain, its missing parts supplied by reference TRBV5-1 and TRBJ2-1, is KAGVTQTPRYLIKTRGQQVTLSCSPISGHRSVSWYQQTPGQGLQFLFEYFSETQRNKGNFPGRFSGRQFSNSRSEMNVSTLELGDSALYLCASSLLSSYNEQFFGPGTRLTVL.

This clonotype was seen many times. V is TRBV30 and J is TRBJ2-7; 9 bases align to TRBD1. There are 15 residues in the CDR3. Germline values: CDR1 GTSNPN, CDR2 SVGIG (reference sequence). V shed 0 bases, J shed 4 bases, and the junction held 7 bases outside the gene matches. CDR3 sequence (DNA): TGTGCCTGGAGTGTTCGGGACAGGGAGTTTTACGAGCAGTACTTC. It is translated as CAWSVRDREFYEQYF.

The table lists this clonotype with many counts. The chain uses TRBV3-1 and TRBJ1-2; 8 bases align to TRBD1. V lost 3 bases, J lost 7 bases, and 7 bases stayed unmatched. Germline V lookup: CDR1 LGHDT, CDR2 YNNKEL (reference sequence). The length of the CDR3 is 14 residues. The CDR3 is CASSHLDRGGGYTF. The CDR3 coding sequence is TGTGCCAGCAGCCACCTAGACAGGGGAGGTGGCTACACCTTC.

This clonotype was counted a few times. V gene TRBV11-2 combines with J gene TRBJ1-3; no definite D call. Trimming pared 5 bases from V and 0 bases from J, leaving 8 bases between. The CDR3 sequence is 14 residues long. Germline V gene lookup returns CDR1 SGHAT and CDR2 FQNNGV. Here the CDR3 reads CASSAGISGNTIYF. The DNA for the CDR3 is TGTGCCAGCAGCGCGGGAATCTCTGGAAACACCATATATTTT.

This clonotype has just one count. This chain connects TRBV20-1 to TRBJ2-7, with D maybe TRBD2 (6 bases). CDR1 DFQATT and CDR2 SNEGSKA come from the germline V gene (reference sequence). V lost 5 bases and J lost 6, with 20 bases in between. The CDR3 loop spans 14 amino acids. The CDR3 loop is CSASGTPPLGEQYF. The DNA for the CDR3 is TGCAGTGCTTCCGGGACTCCACCCCTCGGCGAGCAGTACTTC.

This clonotype was observed many times. V and J are TRBV11-3 and TRBJ2-3; 8 nucleotides match TRBD1. This CDR3 is built from 14 residues. V dropped 5 bases and J dropped 10; count of bases not matched to a gene: 11. The V gene's germline CDR1 is SGHNT and CDR2 YENEEA. CDR3 DNA sequence: TGTGCCAGCAGCCCCGGACAGGGTGTAGGGGCGCAGTATTTT. Encoded protein: CASSPGQGVGAQYF.

This clonotype was counted many times. This chain joins TRBV11-2 and TRBJ1-2, with 10 bases aligning to TRBD1. Germline V gives CDR1 SGHAT, CDR2 FQNNGV. After removal of 1 base from V and 3 bases from J, the junction contained 8 bases not matched to a gene. CDR3 size: 17 residues. As DNA, the CDR3 is TGTGCCAGCAGCTTAGTGGGACAGGGGAGTCAGGACTATGGCTACACCTTC. Its protein product is CASSLVGQGSQDYGYTF.

In this sample, this clonotype turned up many times. The chain uses TRBV12-3 or TRBV12-4 and TRBJ2-7, with TRBD1 matching 9 bases. The junction had 7 bases not matched to a gene; V was cut back by 6 bases and J by 7 bases. This CDR3 comprises 13 residues. Written as DNA, the CDR3 is TGTGCCAGCAGCTGGGACAGGGACGGAGAGCAGTACTTC. It yields the protein CASSWDRDGEQYF.

This clonotype showed up many times. The chain carries TRBV12-2 and TRBJ1-5; no check of the table's D call, TRBD1, against the DNA was made. TRBV12-2 is shown as a pseudogene. The CDR3 consists of 13 residues. The CDR3 DNA reads TGTGCAAGTCGCGTCCCTGGCAATCAGCCCCAGCATTTT. This gives the protein CASRVPGNQPQHF.

This clonotype was detected a few times. J is TRBJ2-7 and V is TRBV7-2, with 8 bases matching TRBD2. CDR1 is SGHTA, CDR2 FQGNSA, per germline. Trimming removed 1 base from V and 2 bases from J; junction bases left unmatched: 10. The CDR3 loop spans 17 amino acids. The CDR3 DNA is TGTGCCAGCAGCTTAGTTGGAGCGGGGGCCAACCCCTACGAGCAGTACTTC. It is translated as CASSLVGAGANPYEQYF.

This chain uses TRBV11-2 with TRBJ2-5; D not resolved. The germline V gene has CDR1 SGHAT and CDR2 FQNNGV. The CDR3 is 13 residues long. V shed 1 base and J shed 5 bases, with 8 bases lying between them. CDR3 nucleotide sequence: TGTGCCAGCAGCTTAGTACGAGGCGAGACCCAGTACTTC. Amino acid sequence: CASSLVRGETQYF.

This clonotype was recorded many times. The V gene is TRBV7-7, the J gene TRBJ2-7; D may be TRBD1 (6 bases). This CDR3 contains 13 residues. V was trimmed by 4 bases and J by 5 bases, leaving 12 bases between them. The germline V gene encodes CDR1 SSHAT and CDR2 FNYEAQ (reference sequence). Written as DNA, the CDR3 is TGTGCCAGCAGCTCAACAGGGCGCGACGAGCAGTACTTC. Encoded protein: CASSSTGRDEQYF.

Many counts were recorded for this clonotype. The chain joins TRBV20-1 to TRBJ2-1, with TRBD1 matching over 8 bases. V gave up 7 bases and J gave up 8 bases; unmatched junction bases: 4. Germline V gene sequence: CDR1 DFQATT, CDR2 SNEGSKA (reference sequence). The CDR3 spans 11 residues. CDR3 sequence reads: CSGQGQDEQFF. The CDR3 nucleotides read TGCAGTGGACAGGGGCAGGATGAGCAGTTCTTC.

The chain is built from TRBV12-2 and TRBJ2-7; TRBD1 is the table's D call and was not checked against the DNA. TRBV12-2 is noted as a pseudogene. The CDR3 runs to 13 residues. CDR3 DNA sequence: TGTGCAAGTCGGAGACAGTCCAACTACGAGCAGTACTTC. Translated: CASRRQSNYEQYF.

The chain recombines TRBV19 with TRBJ1-4; D is unclear. CDR3 length: 18 amino acids. CDR1 is LNHDA, CDR2 SQIVND, per germline (reference sequence). V was shortened by 5 bases and J by 0 bases, with 19 bases between the two germline ends. The CDR3: CASSRPSTSFATNEKLFF. CDR3 nucleotide sequence: TGTGCCAGTAGTCGCCCTTCGACCTCTTTTGCAACTAATGAAAAACTGTTTTTT.

Ten or more counts support this clonotype. The chain recombines TRBV5-1 with TRBJ2-7, with 8 nucleotides matching TRBD1. The CDR3 totals 13 residues. V dropped 4 bases and J dropped 3; count of bases not matched to a gene: 3. Germline V gene sequence: CDR1 SGHRS, CDR2 YFSETQ. The CDR3 is CASSPGQVYEQYF. Written as DNA, the CDR3 is TGCGCCAGCAGCCCGGGACAGGTCTACGAGCAGTACTTC.

The chain employs TRBV6-6 and TRBJ2-2, with a tentative D call TRBD2 (6 bases). This CDR3 region has 15 residues. Trimming stripped 2 bases from V and 3 bases from J, with 10 bases between. Germline CDR1 and CDR2: MNHNY and SVGAGI (reference sequence). CDR3 sequence (DNA): TGTGCCAGCAGTTACAGGGGAGGTGACACCGGGGAGCTGTTTTTT. It encodes CASSYRGGDTGELFF.

CDR3 in DNA: TGTGCCAGCAGTTCCCCAGGGGACTATGGCTACACCTTC. Residues: CASSSPGDYGYTF. The gene calls are TRBV12-3 or TRBV12-4 and TRBJ1-2, with a weak D call TRBD1 (6 bases). This CDR3 is 13 amino acids long. Trimming took off 4 bases at V and 3 bases at J, with 9 bases between the two ends.

V usage is TRBV6-2 or TRBV6-3 and J usage is TRBJ1-2; 7 bases align to TRBD1. CDR1 is MNHEY, CDR2 SVGEGT, per germline. V dropped 8 bases and J dropped 3; count of bases not matched to a gene: 6. This CDR3 contains 13 residues. The CDR3 nucleotides read TGTGCCAGCGCCGGGACAGTGTACTATGGCTACACCTTC. Its protein is CASAGTVYYGYTF.

This clonotype was counted a few times. This sequence joins TRBV20-1 and TRBJ2-3; D might be TRBD1 or TRBD2, each matching 5 bases. V lost 3 bases and J 8 bases, leaving 12 bases between the germline ends. Germline V CDR1 and CDR2: DFQATT, SNEGSKA (reference sequence). This CDR3 comprises 12 residues. The CDR3 is CSARPHGGTQYF. The CDR3 region has the DNA TGCAGTGCTAGGCCCCATGGGGGTACGCAGTATTTT.

This clonotype has ten or more counts. The chain has TRBV5-1 and TRBJ1-2, with D maybe TRBD1 (5 bases). V was clipped by 0 bases and J by 0 bases, with 18 bases between them. This CDR3 contains 18 residues. CDR1 SGHRS and CDR2 YFSETQ come from the germline V gene. CDR3 sequence (DNA): TGCGCCAGCAGCTTGGAGGCGTTTACAGGTCTCACTAACTATGGCTACACCTTC. Its translation is CASSLEAFTGLTNYGYTF.

This clonotype has just a few counts. This chain uses TRBV20-1 with TRBJ2-3; D not resolved. This CDR3 is 11 amino acids long. V lost 8 bases and J lost 5, with 11 bases in between. Per germline, CDR1 DFQATT and CDR2 SNEGSKA (reference sequence). CDR3 coding DNA: TGCAGTCCGACCCGAGGAGATACGCAGTATTTT. Protein product: CSPTRGDTQYF.